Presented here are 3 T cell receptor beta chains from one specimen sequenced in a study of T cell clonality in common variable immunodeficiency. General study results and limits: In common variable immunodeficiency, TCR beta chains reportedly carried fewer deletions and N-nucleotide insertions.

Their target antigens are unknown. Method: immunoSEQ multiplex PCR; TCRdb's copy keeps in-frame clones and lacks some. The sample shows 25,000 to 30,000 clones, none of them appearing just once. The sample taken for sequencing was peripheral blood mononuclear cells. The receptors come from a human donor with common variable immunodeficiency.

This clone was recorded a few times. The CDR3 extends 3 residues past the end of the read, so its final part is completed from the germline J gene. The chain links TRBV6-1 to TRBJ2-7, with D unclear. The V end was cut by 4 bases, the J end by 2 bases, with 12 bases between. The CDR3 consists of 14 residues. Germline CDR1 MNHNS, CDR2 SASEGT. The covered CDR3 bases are TGTGCCAGCAGTGGGCGGCCAAACGCCTACGAG. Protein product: CASSGRPNAYE. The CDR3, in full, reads CASSGRPNAYEQYF.

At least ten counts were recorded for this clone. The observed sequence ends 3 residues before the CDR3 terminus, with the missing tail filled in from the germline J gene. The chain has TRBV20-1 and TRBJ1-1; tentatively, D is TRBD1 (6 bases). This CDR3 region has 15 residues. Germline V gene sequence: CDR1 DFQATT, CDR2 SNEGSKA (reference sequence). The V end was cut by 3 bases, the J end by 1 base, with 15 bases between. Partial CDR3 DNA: TGCAGTGCTAGGGACTCAGGGGTGGGGAACACTGAA. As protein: CSARDSGVGNTE. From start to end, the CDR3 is CSARDSGVGNTEAFF.

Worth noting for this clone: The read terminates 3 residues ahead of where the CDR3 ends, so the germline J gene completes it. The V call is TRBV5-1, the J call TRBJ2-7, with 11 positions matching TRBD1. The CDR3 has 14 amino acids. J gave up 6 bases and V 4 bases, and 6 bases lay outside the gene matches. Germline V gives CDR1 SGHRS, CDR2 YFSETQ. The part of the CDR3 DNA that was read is TGCGCCAGCAGCGTAGGGACAGGGGGGAGCGAG. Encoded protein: CASSVGTGGSE. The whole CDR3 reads CASSVGTGGSEQYF.